Sequencing of this T cell receptor beta chain was carried out in a study of blood T cell repertoires in COVID-19 (dated by TCRdb to about 2020). The study in broad terms: Collaborator samples came from the United States, Italy and Spain and covered acute and convalescent phases of COVID-19. The prospective study material was composed of cDNA or gDNA derived from T cells, B-cell-depleted T cells, or PBMCs. Deeply sampled blood TCRbeta repertoires from subjects exposed to, actively infected with, or recovered from COVID-19 were included in the dataset. The repertoires were released in a freely available public database meant as a resource for research on the immune response to SARS-CoV-2. Samples were obtained from the ongoing ImmuneRACE study (first 160 participants) and from about 1,300 subjects provided by 6 global collaborators. The sample metadata nearly always contained a de-identified subject ID, COVID-19 status, age in years and sex. HLA class I and class II types, where available, came from metadata supplied by the sample provider rather than from assay-based typing.

A remark on this clone: Its binding antigen is unknown. No clone much larger than this one lies a single base away; base qualities are absent.

V gives up 0 bases and J gives up 2 bases, and the segment between their germline ends measures 11 bases. Looking up the germline V gene yields CDR1 SGHRS and CDR2 YFSETQ. The CDR3 measures 16 amino acids from cysteine to phenylalanine. The kept DNA is CDR3 alone, 48 bases in frame from the first base. Study-level results and caveats: Clinical and demographic metadata were provided uncurated, with the amount varying by source and participant.

In Seattle, one collaborating source enrolled patients while the infection was active and tracked those patients longitudinally over the course of disease. The collaborating institutions used their own protocols to collect whole blood in K2EDTA tubes. For TCRbeta analysis, collaborators shipped samples as frozen whole blood, isolated PBMCs, or DNA extracted from either of those sample types. TCRbeta CDR3 regions were amplified from genomic DNA using the immunoSEQ Assay, a bias-controlled multiplex PCR. In the authors' own workflow: The number of nucleated cells in each sample was estimated from the amplification of reference gene primers within the assay. To quantify the absolute abundance of each unique TCRbeta CDR3 rearrangement, sequence reads were collapsed and filtered. For each sample, productive Simpson clonality was calculated by taking the square root of Simpson's diversity index across productive rearrangements. TCRdb took this table from immuneACCESS and kept in-frame rearrangements with V and J called. Such tables lack part of the clones; where checked against another copy, unresolved V genes explain under half of the gap, and the rest is unexplained. V and J calls and clone size come straight from that table; D and trimming were deduced from the DNA. For this sample the table gives around 170,000 clones, of which about 81% were detected only once. About 10% of the sample goes to the ten largest clones.

Sequenced: peripheral blood. This TCR derives from a woman aged 80 or over with COVID-19, enrolled during active disease. The chain employs TRBV5-1 and TRBJ2-2; possibly the D gene is TRBD1, per 6 matching bases. The CDR3 reads CASSLGETGNTGELFF. The bases are TGCGCCAGCAGCTTGGGGGAGACAGGTAACACCGGGGAGCTGTTTTTT.